This paragraph covers one T cell receptor (beta chain) sequence. Its specificity is not known. These data originate in a study of OX40 agonist ivuxolimab in advanced cancers. This CDR3 spans 14 amino acids. The V and J ends lost 4 bases and 2 bases respectively, with 12 bases between them. Looked up from germline, CDR1 is SNHLY and CDR2 is FYNNEI. The study, taken as a whole, reports: There were also nonresponders showing low normalized T-cell clonal expansion.

Clones were read by immunoSEQ multiplex PCR, and TCRdb kept only the in-frame ones, dropping some. Of more than 70,000 clones listed, roughly 90% are singletons. Researchers took blood at baseline, on cycle 4 day 1, and on cycle 7 day 1. The source of this sequence is an adult with an advanced solid tumor such as melanoma, head and neck, liver or kidney cancer. The chain is built from TRBV2 and TRBJ2-7; D is perhaps TRBD1 (5 bases). Sample: CD4+ or CD8+ T cells sorted from blood, taken in a trial of the OX40 agonist ivuxolimab. The CDR3 nucleotides read TGTGCCAGCAGTGCCGGCAGGGCACCCTACGAGCAGTACTTC. This translates into CASSAGRAPYEQYF.